Shown below are 8 T cell receptor beta chains from a single sample sequenced in a study of T-cell reconstitution after alpha-beta-depleted transplantation in children. Preparation of the TCRbeta library was carried out with unique molecular identifiers. MiXCR, applied by TCRdb to the PCR reads, yields one record per CDR3 protein. The sample lists 250,000 to 350,000 distinct CDR3 sequences, 9.5% to 10% occurring once. The sample here was PBMCs from the stem cell graft donor, taken from the stem cell graft. These receptors were taken from a human donor who donated a stem cell graft to a child with SCID.

This clonotype has a count of ten or more. The V call is TRBV25-1, the J call TRBJ1-2; TRBD1 aligns across 7 bases. After removal of 8 bases from V and 2 bases from J, the junction contained 5 bases not matched to a gene. CDR1 is MGHDK and CDR2 is SYGVNS in the germline V gene. The CDR3 extends over 13 amino acids. The CDR3 nucleotides are TGTGCCAGCTCAGAGACAGGGAACTATGGCTACACCTTC. It specifies CASSETGNYGYTF.

This clonotype was seen a few times. The chain is built from TRBV5-4 and TRBJ2-1; the D gene is possibly TRBD1 (6 bases). V dropped 2 bases and J dropped 5 bases, with 17 bases sitting between them. Germline assignment: CDR1 SGHNT and CDR2 YYREEE (reference sequence). The CDR3 extends over 16 amino acids. CDR3 loop: CASSFLKGVRNNEQFF. The DNA of the CDR3 is TGTGCCAGCAGCTTTTTGAAGGGGGTTCGTAACAATGAGCAGTTCTTC.

In this sample, this clonotype turned up a few times. The chain joins TRBV5-1 to TRBJ1-2; D not certain. V was shortened by 1 base and J by 0 bases, with 7 bases between the two germline ends. Germline-derived CDR1 and CDR2 are SGHRS and YFSETQ. CDR3 length equals 14 residues. The CDR3 nucleotides are TGCGCCAGCAGCTTGAGTGACTCTAACTATGGCTACACCTTC. Translated, it gives CASSLSDSNYGYTF.

The chain has TRBV5-1 and TRBJ2-3; TRBD1 agrees at 8 bases. The V gene's germline CDR1 is SGHRS and CDR2 YFSETQ. Germline trimming cut 3 bases from V and 5 bases from J; bases unmatched to any gene: 8. This CDR3 has 15 amino acids. CDR3 DNA: TGCGCCAGCAGCTCGACAGGGGCAGGCGTAGATACGCAGTATTTT. This encodes CASSSTGAGVDTQYF.

This clonotype has a count of ten or more. This chain joins TRBV12-3 or TRBV12-4 and TRBJ2-3; 14 nucleotides agree with TRBD2. The CDR3 has 17 amino acids. V shed 7 bases and J 2 bases; nucleotides not matched to a gene: 8. Written as DNA, the CDR3 is TGTGCCAGCACCCAACGACTAGCGGGGGGGTCCACAGATACGCAGTATTTT. It codes for CASTQRLAGGSTDTQYF.

This clonotype was counted a single time. V gene TRBV9 combines with J gene TRBJ2-2, with D unresolved. The V and J ends lost 0 bases and 10 bases respectively, with 16 bases between them. The germline V gene encodes CDR1 SGDLS and CDR2 YYNGEE. The CDR3 extends over 15 amino acids. The CDR3 nucleotides are TGTGCCAGCAGCGTAGGGGGTAGTAGGGCCGTGGAGCTGTTTTTT. Protein product: CASSVGGSRAVELFF.

This clonotype was observed a few times. CDR3 loop: CASLGLPVREQYF. The CDR3 DNA is TGTGCCAGCCTGGGACTTCCCGTGAGGGAGCAGTACTTC. The gene calls are TRBV2 and TRBJ2-7; D might be TRBD2 (6 bases). CDR1 and CDR2 (germline): SNHLY, FYNNEI. The length of the CDR3 is 13 residues. Trimming shortened V by 8 bases and J by 7 bases, and 18 bases separated the two germline ends. Supplemented by reference TRBV2 and TRBJ2-7, the full variable domain reads EPEVTQTPSHQVTQMGQEVILRCVPISNHLYFYWYRQILGQKVEFLVSFYNNEISEKSEIFDDQFSVERPDGSNFTLKIRSTKLEDSAMYFCASLGLPVREQYFGPGTRLTVT.

This clonotype occurred a few times. The chain is built from TRBV12-3 or TRBV12-4 and TRBJ2-5; D is undetermined. This CDR3 contains 14 residues. Trimming removed 6 bases at V and 3 bases at J, with 14 bases between. The chain's CDR3 is CASSNLGAEETQYF. The DNA of the CDR3 is TGTGCCAGCAGCAACCTTGGAGCCGAAGAGACCCAGTACTTC.